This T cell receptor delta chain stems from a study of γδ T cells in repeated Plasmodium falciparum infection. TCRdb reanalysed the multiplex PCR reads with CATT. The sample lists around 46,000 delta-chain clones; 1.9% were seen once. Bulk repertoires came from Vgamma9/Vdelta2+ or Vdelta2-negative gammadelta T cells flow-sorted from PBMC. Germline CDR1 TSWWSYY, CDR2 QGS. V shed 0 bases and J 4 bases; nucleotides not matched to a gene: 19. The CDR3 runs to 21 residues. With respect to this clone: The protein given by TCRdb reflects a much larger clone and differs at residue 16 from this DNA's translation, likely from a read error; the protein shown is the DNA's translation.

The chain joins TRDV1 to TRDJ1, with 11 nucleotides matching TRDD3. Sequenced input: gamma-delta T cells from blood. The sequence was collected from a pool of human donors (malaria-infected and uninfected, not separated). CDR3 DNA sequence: TGTGCTCTTGGGGAACTAGGACTTCCTACATGGGGGATACGAGGGGGCGATAAACTCATCTTT. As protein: CALGELGLPTWGIRGGDKLIF.